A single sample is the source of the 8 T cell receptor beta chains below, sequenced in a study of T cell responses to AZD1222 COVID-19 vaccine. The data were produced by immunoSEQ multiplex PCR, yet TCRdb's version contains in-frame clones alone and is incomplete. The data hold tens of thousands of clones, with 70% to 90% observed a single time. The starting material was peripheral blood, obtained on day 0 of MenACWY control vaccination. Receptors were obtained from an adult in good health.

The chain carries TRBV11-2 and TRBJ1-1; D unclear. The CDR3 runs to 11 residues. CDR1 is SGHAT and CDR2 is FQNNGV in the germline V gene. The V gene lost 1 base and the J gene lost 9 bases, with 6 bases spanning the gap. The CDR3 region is CASSLARQAFF. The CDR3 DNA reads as TGTGCCAGCAGCTTAGCCAGGCAAGCTTTCTTT.

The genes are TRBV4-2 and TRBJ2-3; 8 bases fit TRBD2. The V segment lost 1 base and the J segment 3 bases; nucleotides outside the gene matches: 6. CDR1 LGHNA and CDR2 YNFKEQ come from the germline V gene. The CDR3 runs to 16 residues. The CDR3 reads CASSQAIAGGTDTQYF. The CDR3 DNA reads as TGTGCCAGCAGCCAAGCGATCGCGGGGGGAACAGATACGCAGTATTTT.

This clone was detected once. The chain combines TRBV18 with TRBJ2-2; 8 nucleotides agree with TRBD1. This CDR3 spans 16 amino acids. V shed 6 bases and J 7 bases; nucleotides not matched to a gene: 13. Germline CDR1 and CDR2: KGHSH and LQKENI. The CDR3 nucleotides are TGTGCCAGCTCCCCGGACAGGGCCATAAGCAGCGGGGAGCTGTTTTTT. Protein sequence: CASSPDRAISSGELFF.

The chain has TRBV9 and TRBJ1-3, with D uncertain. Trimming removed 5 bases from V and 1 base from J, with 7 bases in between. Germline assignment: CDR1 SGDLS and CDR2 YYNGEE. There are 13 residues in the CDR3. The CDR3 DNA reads TGTGCCAGCAGTACGTGGTCTGGAAACACCATATATTTT. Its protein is CASSTWSGNTIYF.

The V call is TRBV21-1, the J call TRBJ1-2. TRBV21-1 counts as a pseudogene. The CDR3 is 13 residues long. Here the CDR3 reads CASKDDGTSRYTF. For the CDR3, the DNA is TGTGCCAGCAAAGATGATGGTACTAGCCGCTACACCTTC.

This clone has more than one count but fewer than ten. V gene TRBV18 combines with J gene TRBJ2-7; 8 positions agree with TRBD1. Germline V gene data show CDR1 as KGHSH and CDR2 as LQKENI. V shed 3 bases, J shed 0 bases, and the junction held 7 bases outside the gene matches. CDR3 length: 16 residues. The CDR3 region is CASSPRQGLSSYEQYF. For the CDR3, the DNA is TGTGCCAGCTCACCGAGACAGGGGCTGAGCTCCTACGAGCAGTACTTC.

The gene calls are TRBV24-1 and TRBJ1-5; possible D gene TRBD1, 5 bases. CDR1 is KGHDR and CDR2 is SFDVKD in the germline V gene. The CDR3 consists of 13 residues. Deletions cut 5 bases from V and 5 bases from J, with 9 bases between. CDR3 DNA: TGTGCCACCAGTGGGGGGGAGGATCAGCCCCAGCATTTT. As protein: CATSGGEDQPQHF.

The chain's CDR3 is CAWRAISDGYTF. Here the CDR3 DNA reads TGTGCCTGGAGGGCTATTTCCGACGGCTACACCTTC. The V and J genes are TRBV30 and TRBJ1-2; D not certain. Germline lookup yields CDR1 GTSNPN and CDR2 SVGIG (reference sequence). Trimming took 3 bases from V and 8 from J, leaving 13 bases between them. The CDR3 extends over 12 amino acids.